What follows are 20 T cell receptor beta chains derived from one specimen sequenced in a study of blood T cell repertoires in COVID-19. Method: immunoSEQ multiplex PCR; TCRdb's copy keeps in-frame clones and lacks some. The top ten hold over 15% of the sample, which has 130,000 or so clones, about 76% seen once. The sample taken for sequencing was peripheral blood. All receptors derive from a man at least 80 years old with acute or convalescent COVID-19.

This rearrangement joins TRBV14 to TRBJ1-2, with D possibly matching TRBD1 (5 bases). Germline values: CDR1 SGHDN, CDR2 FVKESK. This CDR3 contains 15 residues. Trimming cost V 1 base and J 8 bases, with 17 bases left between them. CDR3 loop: CASSQVGQGPSGYTF. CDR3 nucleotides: TGTGCCAGCAGCCAAGTAGGGCAGGGTCCCAGCGGCTACACCTTC.

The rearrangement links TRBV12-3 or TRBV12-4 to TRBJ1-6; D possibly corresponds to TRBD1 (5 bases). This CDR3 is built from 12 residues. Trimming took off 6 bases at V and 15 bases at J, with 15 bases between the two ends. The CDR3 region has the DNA TGTGCCAGCAGCCAATCGACAGTCTACCTCCACTTT. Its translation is CASSQSTVYLHF.

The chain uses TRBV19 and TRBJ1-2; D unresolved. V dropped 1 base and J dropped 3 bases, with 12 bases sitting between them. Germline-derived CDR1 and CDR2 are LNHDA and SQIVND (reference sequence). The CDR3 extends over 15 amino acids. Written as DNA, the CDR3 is TGTGCCAGTAGTATAGCAGCGGTAATCGACTATGGCTACACCTTC. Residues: CASSIAAVIDYGYTF.

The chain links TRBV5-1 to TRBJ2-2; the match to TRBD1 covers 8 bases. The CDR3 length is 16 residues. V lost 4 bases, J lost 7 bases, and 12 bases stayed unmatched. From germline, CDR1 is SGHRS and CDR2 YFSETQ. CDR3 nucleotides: TGCGCCAGCAGCGCCCAGGGCACAGGGGGGCACGGGGAGCTGTTTTTT. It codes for CASSAQGTGGHGELFF.

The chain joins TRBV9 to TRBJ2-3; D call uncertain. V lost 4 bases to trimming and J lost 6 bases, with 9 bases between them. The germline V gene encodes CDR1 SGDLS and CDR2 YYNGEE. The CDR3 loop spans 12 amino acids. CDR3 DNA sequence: TGTGCCAGCAGCCCCCGTCTGGATACGCAGTATTTT. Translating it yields CASSPRLDTQYF.

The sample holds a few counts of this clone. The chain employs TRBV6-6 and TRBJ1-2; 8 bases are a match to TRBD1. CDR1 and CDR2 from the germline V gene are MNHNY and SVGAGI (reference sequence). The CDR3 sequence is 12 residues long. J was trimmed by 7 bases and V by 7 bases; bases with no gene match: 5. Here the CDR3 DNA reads TGTGCCAGCATTCCCGGGACAGGTGGCTACACCTTC. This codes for CASIPGTGGYTF.

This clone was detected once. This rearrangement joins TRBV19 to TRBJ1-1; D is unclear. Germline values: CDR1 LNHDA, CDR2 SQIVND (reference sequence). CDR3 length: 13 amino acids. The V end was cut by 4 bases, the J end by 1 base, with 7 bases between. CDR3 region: CASSTRQNTEAFF. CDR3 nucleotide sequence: TGTGCCAGTAGTACCCGACAGAACACTGAAGCTTTCTTT.

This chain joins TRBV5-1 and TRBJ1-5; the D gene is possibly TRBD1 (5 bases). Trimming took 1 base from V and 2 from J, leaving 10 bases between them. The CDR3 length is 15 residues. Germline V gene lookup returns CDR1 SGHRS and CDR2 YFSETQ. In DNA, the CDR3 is TGCGCCAGCAGCTTGTCCGGGGGTCGCAATCAGCCCCAGCATTTT. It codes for CASSLSGGRNQPQHF.

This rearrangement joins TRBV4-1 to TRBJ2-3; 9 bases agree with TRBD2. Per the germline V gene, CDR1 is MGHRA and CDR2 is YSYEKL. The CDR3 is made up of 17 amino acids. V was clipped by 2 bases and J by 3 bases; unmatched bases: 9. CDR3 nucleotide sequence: TGCGCCAGCAGCCAAACAGGAAGCGGGGGGTTAACAGATACGCAGTATTTT. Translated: CASSQTGSGGLTDTQYF.

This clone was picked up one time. In DNA form, the CDR3 reads TGTGCCAGCAGCGTAACAGGGATGGGTGAGCAGTTCTTC. This gives the protein CASSVTGMGEQFF. The V call is TRBV9, the J call TRBJ2-1; a weak D match, TRBD1 (6 bases). The CDR3 spans 13 residues. CDR1 and CDR2 from the germline V gene are SGDLS and YYNGEE. V shed 1 base and J shed 9 bases, with 11 bases lying between them.

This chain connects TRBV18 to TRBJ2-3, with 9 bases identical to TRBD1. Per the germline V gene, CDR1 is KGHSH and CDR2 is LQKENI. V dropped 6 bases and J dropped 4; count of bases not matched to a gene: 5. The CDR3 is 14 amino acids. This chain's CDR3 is CASSTTGGPDTQYF. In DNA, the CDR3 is TGTGCCAGCTCCACCACAGGGGGCCCAGATACGCAGTATTTT.

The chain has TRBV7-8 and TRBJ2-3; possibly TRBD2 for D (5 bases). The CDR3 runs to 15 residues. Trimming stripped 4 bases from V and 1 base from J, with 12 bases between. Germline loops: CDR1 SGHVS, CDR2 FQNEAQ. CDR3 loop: CASSSPTRGTDTQYF. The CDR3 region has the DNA TGTGCCAGCAGCTCCCCCACGCGGGGCACAGATACGCAGTATTTT.

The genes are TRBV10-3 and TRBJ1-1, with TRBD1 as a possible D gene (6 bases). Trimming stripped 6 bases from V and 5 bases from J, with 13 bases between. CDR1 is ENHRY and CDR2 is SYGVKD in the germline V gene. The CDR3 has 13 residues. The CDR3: CAIREDSSTEAFF. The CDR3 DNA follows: TGTGCCATCAGGGAGGACAGTTCGACTGAAGCTTTCTTT.

The CDR3 sequence: CASTRELGTEAFF. The DNA for the CDR3 is TGCGCCTCGACCCGGGAACTGGGCACTGAAGCTTTCTTT. This sequence joins TRBV10-2 and TRBJ1-1, with D hard to call. The CDR3 length is 13 residues. The germline V gene encodes CDR1 WSHSY and CDR2 SAAADI. V gave up 11 bases and J gave up 4 bases, with 17 bases separating them.

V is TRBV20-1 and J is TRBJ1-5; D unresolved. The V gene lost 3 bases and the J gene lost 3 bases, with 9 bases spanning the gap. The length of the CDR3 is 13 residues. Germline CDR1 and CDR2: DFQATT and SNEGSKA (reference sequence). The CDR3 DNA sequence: TGCAGTGCTAGTCCCAGTTACAATCAGCCCCAGCATTTT. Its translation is CSASPSYNQPQHF.

The CDR3 DNA sequence: TGTGCCAGCTCCACGGGATCGGGTACGCAGTATTTT. This gives the protein CASSTGSGTQYF. This chain links TRBV6-5 with TRBJ2-3, with a weak D call TRBD2 (5 bases). Looked up from germline, CDR1 is MNHEY and CDR2 is SVGAGI. The V end lost 8 bases, the J end lost 8 bases, and 14 bases lay between the germline ends. The CDR3 length is 12 residues.

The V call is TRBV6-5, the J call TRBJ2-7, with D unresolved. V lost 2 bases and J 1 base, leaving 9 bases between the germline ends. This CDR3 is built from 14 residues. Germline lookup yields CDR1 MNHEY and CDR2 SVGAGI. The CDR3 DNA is TGTGCCAGCAGTTACGATCGCGGATCCTACGAGCAGTACTTC. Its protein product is CASSYDRGSYEQYF.

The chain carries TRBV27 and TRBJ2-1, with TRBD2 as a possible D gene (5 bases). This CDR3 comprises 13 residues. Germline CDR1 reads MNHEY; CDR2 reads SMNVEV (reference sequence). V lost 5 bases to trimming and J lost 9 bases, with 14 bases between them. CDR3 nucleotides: TGTGCCAGCAGTCTGACTCCCGAGGGTGAGCAGTTCTTC. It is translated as CASSLTPEGEQFF.

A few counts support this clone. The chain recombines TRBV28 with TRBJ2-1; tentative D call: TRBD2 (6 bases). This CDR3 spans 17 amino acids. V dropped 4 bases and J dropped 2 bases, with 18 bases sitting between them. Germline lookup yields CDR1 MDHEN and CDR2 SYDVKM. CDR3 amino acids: CASSSGKGTSPYNEQFF. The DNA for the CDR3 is TGTGCCAGCAGTTCAGGAAAAGGGACTTCACCCTACAATGAGCAGTTCTTC.

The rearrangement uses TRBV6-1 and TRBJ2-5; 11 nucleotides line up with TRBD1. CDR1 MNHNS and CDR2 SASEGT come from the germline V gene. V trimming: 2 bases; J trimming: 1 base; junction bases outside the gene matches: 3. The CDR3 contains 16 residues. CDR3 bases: TGTGCCAGCAGTGAACCTGGGACAGGGGGCCAAGAGACCCAGTACTTC. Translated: CASSEPGTGGQETQYF.